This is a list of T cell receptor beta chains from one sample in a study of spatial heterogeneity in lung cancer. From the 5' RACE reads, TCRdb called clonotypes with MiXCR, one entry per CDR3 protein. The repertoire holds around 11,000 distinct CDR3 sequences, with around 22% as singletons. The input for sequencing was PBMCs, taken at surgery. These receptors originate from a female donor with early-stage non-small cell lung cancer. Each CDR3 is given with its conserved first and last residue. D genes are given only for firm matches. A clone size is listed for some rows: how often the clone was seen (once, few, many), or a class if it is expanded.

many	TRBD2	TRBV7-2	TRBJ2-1	TGTGCCAGCAGCCATTCCTGGGGACTAGCGGGAAGCAATGAGCAGTTCTTC	CASSHSWGLAGSNEQFF
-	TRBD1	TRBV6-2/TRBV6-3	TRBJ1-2	TGTGCCAGCAGACGACAGGGTCGGGACTATGGCTACACCTTC	CASRRQGRDYGYTF
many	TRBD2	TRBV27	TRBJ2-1	TGTGCCAGTCGACTAGCGGGAGTGGCCTACAATGAGCAGTTCTTC	CASRLAGVAYNEQFF
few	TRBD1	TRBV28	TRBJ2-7	TGTGCCAGCAGTTCAGGGGGCCTCTACGAGCAGTACTTC	CASSSGGLYEQYF
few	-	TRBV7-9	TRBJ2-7	TGTGCCAGCAGCTTAAAAGTTGACGAGCAGTACTTC	CASSLKVDEQYF
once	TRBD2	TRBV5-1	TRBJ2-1	TGCGCCAGCAGCCCGGGACTAGCTTCGAACAATGAGCAGTTCTTC	CASSPGLASNNEQFF
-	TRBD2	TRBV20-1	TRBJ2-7	TGCAGTGCTAGAGACCCGAGGGCCGTGGGACTAGCAAACTACGAGCAGTACTTC	CSARDPRAVGLANYEQYF
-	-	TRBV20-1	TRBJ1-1	TGCAGTGCTAGAGGTAACAGTTTATACACTGAAGCTTTCTTT	CSARGNSLYTEAFF
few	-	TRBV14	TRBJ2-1	TGTGCCAGCCCCCGGGACTTCCCTAACTACAATGAGCAGTTCTTC	CASPRDFPNYNEQFF
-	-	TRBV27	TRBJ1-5	TGTGCCAGCAGTTTCCGGACCGGGGGCAATCAGCCCCAGCATTTT	CASSFRTGGNQPQHF
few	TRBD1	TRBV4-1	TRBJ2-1	TGCGCCAGCAGCCACCTAACCGGGACAGAAGTTCAGTTCTTC	CASSHLTGTEVQFF
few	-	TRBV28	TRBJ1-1	TGTGCCAGCAGTTCCCCGTATGAAGCTTTCTTT	CASSSPYEAFF
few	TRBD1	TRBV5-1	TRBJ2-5	TGCGCCAGCAGCTTGCCCCGGACAGGAGATGAGCTGACCCAGTACTTC	CASSLPRTGDELTQYF
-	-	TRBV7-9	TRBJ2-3	TGTGCCAGCAGCTTAGGCCAGCGAACTAGCACAGATACGCAGTATTTT	CASSLGQRTSTDTQYF